The 13 T cell receptor beta chains presented below share a single source sample, sequenced in a study of T cell responses to AZD1222 COVID-19 vaccine. The protocol was immunoSEQ multiplex PCR, while the TCRdb copy is restricted to in-frame clones and leaves out a portion. The data show some 170,000 clones, approximately 90% seen once. The sample in question was peripheral blood, obtained 28 days after the second dose of the MenACWY control vaccine. Receptors were obtained from an adult who received the MenACWY meningococcal vaccine as a control.

The V call is TRBV18, the J call TRBJ2-5; 8 nucleotides agree with TRBD1. The CDR3 is 14 residues long. V lost 5 bases to trimming and J lost 7 bases; unmatched junction nucleotides: 9. CDR1 is KGHSH, CDR2 LQKENI, per germline. As DNA, the CDR3 is TGTGCCAGCTCATCTCTGACAGGGGACGGGACCCAGTACTTC. Protein sequence: CASSSLTGDGTQYF.

The rearrangement joins TRBV29-1 to TRBJ2-2; TRBD1 aligns across 7 bases. The CDR3 totals 15 residues. Germline V gene sequence: CDR1 SQVTM, CDR2 ANQGSEA. The J segment lost 4 bases and the V segment lost 7 bases, leaving 12 bases of the junction unmatched. The CDR3 reads CSARLLTGRTGELFF. Here the CDR3 DNA reads TGCAGCGCCCGCCTGCTGACAGGGCGCACCGGGGAGCTGTTTTTT.

This clone was observed a single time. The chain couples TRBV2 to TRBJ2-7; the D gene could be TRBD1 or TRBD2 (5 bases each). The V end lost 7 bases, the J end lost 5 bases, and 18 bases lay between the germline ends. CDR3 length equals 14 residues. Per germline, CDR1 SNHLY and CDR2 FYNNEI. The CDR3 DNA is TGTGCCAGCATCCGGGACGTAAAAAGGAACGAGCAGTACTTC. Amino acid sequence: CASIRDVKRNEQYF.

The chain uses TRBV28 and TRBJ1-2; 8 bases map to TRBD1. Trimming cost V 7 bases and J 7 bases; bases outside gene matches: 17. Per germline, CDR1 MDHEN and CDR2 SYDVKM. CDR3 length: 16 residues. The CDR3 sequence: CASTDGTGRDGFGYTF. CDR3 nucleotide sequence: TGTGCCAGCACCGACGGGACAGGCCGTGACGGTTTTGGCTACACCTTC.

This chain connects TRBV24-1 to TRBJ2-3; D is ambiguous. CDR3 length equals 15 residues. V was shortened by 5 bases and J by 5 bases, with 16 bases between the two germline ends. Germline loops: CDR1 KGHDR, CDR2 SFDVKD. The DNA of the CDR3 is TGTGCCACCAGTGCCCTTGGGGTCAATCTAGATACGCAGTATTTT. The encoded protein is CATSALGVNLDTQYF.

The chain couples TRBV18 to TRBJ1-5; no clear D gene. V lost 5 bases and J 4 bases, leaving 12 bases between the germline ends. Germline assignment: CDR1 KGHSH and CDR2 LQKENI. The CDR3 is 14 amino acids. This chain's CDR3 is CASSSKGANQPQHF. The CDR3 nucleotides are TGTGCCAGCTCATCAAAAGGTGCGAATCAGCCCCAGCATTTT.

The V and J genes are TRBV5-1 and TRBJ2-7; 14 bases match TRBD2. With 4 bases clipped from V and 6 bases from J, the junction kept 12 bases outside the gene matches. The CDR3 loop spans 17 amino acids. CDR1 and CDR2 (germline): SGHRS, YFSETQ. The CDR3 here is CASSVSGTSGSEAEQYF. DNA of the CDR3: TGCGCCAGCAGCGTCTCCGGGACTAGCGGGAGTGAGGCCGAGCAGTACTTC.

The chain recombines TRBV7-9 with TRBJ2-5; 12 positions agree with TRBD2. The CDR3 covers 15 residues. Germline V gene sequence: CDR1 SEHNR, CDR2 FQNEAQ (reference sequence). The ends lost 7 bases at V and 4 bases at J; junction bases unmatched: 7. CDR3 loop: CASTATSGSPETQYF. The CDR3 coding sequence is TGTGCCAGCACCGCGACTAGCGGGAGTCCAGAGACCCAGTACTTC.

CDR3 in DNA: TGTGCCACCGACGGACTAGCCGAGCAGTTCTTC. It yields the protein CATDGLAEQFF. The gene calls are TRBV10-3 and TRBJ2-1; 8 bases fit TRBD2. Germline V lookup: CDR1 ENHRY, CDR2 SYGVKD. The CDR3 totals 11 residues. J gave up 10 bases and V 10 bases, and 6 bases lay outside the gene matches.

This chain joins TRBV2 and TRBJ1-5, with 9 bases that match TRBD1. This CDR3 region has 14 residues. V shed 8 bases and J 6 bases; nucleotides not matched to a gene: 8. CDR1 and CDR2 (germline): SNHLY, FYNNEI. CDR3 residues: CASLQGTGLQPQHF. CDR3 bases: TGTGCCAGCCTGCAGGGGACAGGGCTTCAGCCCCAGCATTTT. Looking up the rest from reference TRBV2 and TRBJ1-5 gives the full variable domain: EPEVTQTPSHQVTQMGQEVILRCVPISNHLYFYWYRQILGQKVEFLVSFYNNEISEKSEIFDDQFSVERPDGSNFTLKIRSTKLEDSAMYFCASLQGTGLQPQHFGDGTRLSIL.

The chain has TRBV28 and TRBJ1-5, with a weak D call TRBD1 (5 bases). The V end lost 7 bases, the J end lost 0 bases, and 13 bases lay between the germline ends. The CDR3 runs 15 residues. Per the germline V gene, CDR1 is MDHEN and CDR2 is SYDVKM. CDR3 sequence: CASTTGDNSNQPQHF. The DNA of the CDR3 is TGTGCCAGCACAACAGGTGATAATAGCAATCAGCCCCAGCATTTT.

The chain has TRBV4-3 and TRBJ2-1; D possibly corresponds to TRBD2 (6 bases). The ends were cut back, 0 bases at V and 11 bases at J, with 11 bases in the middle. The CDR3 runs 13 residues. Germline V gives CDR1 LGHNA, CDR2 YSLEER. In nucleotides, the CDR3 is TGCGCCAGCAGCCAAGAATCGGCGGGGAAGCAGTTCTTC. Its translation is CASSQESAGKQFF.

V usage is TRBV28 and J usage is TRBJ1-4, with a tentative D call TRBD1 (5 bases). The V gene lost 3 bases and the J gene lost 13 bases, with 9 bases spanning the gap. Germline V gene data show CDR1 as MDHEN and CDR2 as SYDVKM. This CDR3 region has 11 residues. CDR3 coding DNA: TGTGCCAGCAGTTTCAAAGGGGCACTGTTTTTT. It translates to CASSFKGALFF. Filled out from reference TRBV28 and TRBJ1-4, the complete variable domain reads DVKVTQSSRYLVKRTGEKVFLECVQDMDHENMFWYRQDPGLGLRLIYFSYDVKMKEKGDIPEGYSVSREKKERFSLILESASTNQTSMYLCASSFKGALFFGSGTQLSVL.